This TCR beta chain stems from a study of OX40 agonist ivuxolimab in advanced cancers. At the level of the whole study: Ivuxolimab was an agonistic, fully human IgG2 monoclonal antibody directed against OX40 (CD134), a costimulatory receptor. Among the approximately 50 dose-escalation patients, 19 had hepatocellular carcinoma, around 15 melanoma, 9 renal cell carcinoma and 9 head and neck cancer. Three dose-escalation patients achieved partial responses, one with hepatocellular carcinoma and two with cutaneous melanoma. Intravenous ivuxolimab was administered to patients every 2 weeks at six dose levels: 0.01, 0.1, 0.3, 1.5, 3 and 10 mg/kg. Prior anti-PD-1, anti-PD-L1 or anti-CTLA-4 therapy was permitted, and about two fifths of dose-escalation patients had received checkpoint inhibitors. The paper reports the monotherapy dose-escalation portion (N of about 50 patients) of the phase I ivuxolimab trial. The point of sequencing TCRbeta in the periphery was to test whether ivuxolimab changed TCR sequence diversity and drove clonal T-cell expansion. The dose-escalation cohort was around 83% male with a mean age of about 60 years, ranging from about 20 to 85. The paper's findings and limits, for the study overall: Partial responders in the 0.1-3.0 mg/kg groups had among the lowest normalized peripheral clonal expansion, especially among CD8+ T cells. Low levels of normalized T-cell clonal expansion were also seen in some patients who did not respond. At doses of 0.1 to 3.0 mg/kg, clonal expansion of both CD4+ and CD8+ T cells in blood was seen between baseline and week 6. After ivuxolimab, more expanded clones were found on average in CD8+ T cells than in CD4+ T cells. Which antigens the clonally expanded peripheral T cells were specific for was not determined.

V sheds 2 bases and J sheds 0 bases, leaving 9 bases between their ends. Via the germline V gene, CDR1 is MDHEN and CDR2 SYDVKM. From the cysteine through the phenylalanine, the CDR3 covers 15 amino acids. The kept DNA is CDR3 alone, 45 bases in frame from the first base. To note about this clone: What this receptor recognizes is not known. One base away there is no much larger clone; base qualities are not given.

To sequence the TCRbeta CDR3 region, genomic DNA was isolated from the sorted cells. TCRbeta CDR3 regions were sequenced using the immunoSEQ Assay. TCRdb retrieved this table from immuneACCESS and kept in-frame rearrangements only. Not all clones are present; in checked studies, unresolved V genes account for under half, and no reason is known for the remainder. The sample contains 75,000 to 100,000 clones, under 90% of them found a single time. Clones ranked in the top ten supply under 6.5% of the sample. The trial excluded patients who had a history of autoimmune disease or who were on systemic immunosuppression. Peripheral blood for TCR sequencing was collected from all dose cohorts at baseline, on cycle 4 day 1, and on cycle 7 day 1. Samples were obtained from an open-label, multicenter, first-in-human phase I dose-escalation trial of ivuxolimab. Adults with locally advanced or metastatic melanoma, renal cell, hepatocellular, or head and neck squamous cell carcinoma were enrolled in the trial. CD4+ and CD8+ T cells were sorted separately from peripheral blood before TCR sequencing.

The sequence was collected from an adult with an advanced solid tumor such as melanoma, head and neck, liver or kidney cancer. The input for sequencing was CD4+ or CD8+ T cells sorted from blood, taken in a trial of the OX40 agonist ivuxolimab. Here the chain combines TRBV28 and TRBJ2-3, and possibly TRBD1, on 5 matching bases. The CDR3 in this case is CASSLNTGSTDTQYF. The DNA reads as follows: TGTGCCAGCAGTTTAAATACAGGTAGCACAGATACGCAGTATTTT.